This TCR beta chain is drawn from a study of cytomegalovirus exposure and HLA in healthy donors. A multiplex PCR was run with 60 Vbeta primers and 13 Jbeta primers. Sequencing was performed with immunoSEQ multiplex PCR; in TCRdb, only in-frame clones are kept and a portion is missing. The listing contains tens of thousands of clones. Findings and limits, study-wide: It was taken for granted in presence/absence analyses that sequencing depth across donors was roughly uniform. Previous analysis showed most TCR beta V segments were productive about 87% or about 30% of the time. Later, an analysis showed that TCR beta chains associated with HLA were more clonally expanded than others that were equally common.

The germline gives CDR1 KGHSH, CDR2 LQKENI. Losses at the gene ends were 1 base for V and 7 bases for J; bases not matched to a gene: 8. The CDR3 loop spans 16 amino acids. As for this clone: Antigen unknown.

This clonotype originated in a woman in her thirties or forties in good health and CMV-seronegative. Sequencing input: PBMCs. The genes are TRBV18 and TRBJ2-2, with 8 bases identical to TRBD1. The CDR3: CASSPRPGGKGGELFF. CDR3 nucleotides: TGTGCCAGCTCACCACGTCCAGGGGGCAAAGGCGGGGAGCTGTTTTTT.